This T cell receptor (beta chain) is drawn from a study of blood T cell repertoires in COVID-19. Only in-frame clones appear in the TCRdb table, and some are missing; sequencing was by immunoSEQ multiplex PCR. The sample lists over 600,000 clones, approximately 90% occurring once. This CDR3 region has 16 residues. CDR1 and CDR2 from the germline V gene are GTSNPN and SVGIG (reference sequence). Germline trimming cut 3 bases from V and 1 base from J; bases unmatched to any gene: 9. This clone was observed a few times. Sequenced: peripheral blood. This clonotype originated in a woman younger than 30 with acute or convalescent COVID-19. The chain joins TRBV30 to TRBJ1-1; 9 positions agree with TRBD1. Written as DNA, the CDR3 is TGTGCCTGGAGAACACAGGGGGCGGCTGCGAACACTGAAGCTTTCTTT. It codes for CAWRTQGAAANTEAFF.